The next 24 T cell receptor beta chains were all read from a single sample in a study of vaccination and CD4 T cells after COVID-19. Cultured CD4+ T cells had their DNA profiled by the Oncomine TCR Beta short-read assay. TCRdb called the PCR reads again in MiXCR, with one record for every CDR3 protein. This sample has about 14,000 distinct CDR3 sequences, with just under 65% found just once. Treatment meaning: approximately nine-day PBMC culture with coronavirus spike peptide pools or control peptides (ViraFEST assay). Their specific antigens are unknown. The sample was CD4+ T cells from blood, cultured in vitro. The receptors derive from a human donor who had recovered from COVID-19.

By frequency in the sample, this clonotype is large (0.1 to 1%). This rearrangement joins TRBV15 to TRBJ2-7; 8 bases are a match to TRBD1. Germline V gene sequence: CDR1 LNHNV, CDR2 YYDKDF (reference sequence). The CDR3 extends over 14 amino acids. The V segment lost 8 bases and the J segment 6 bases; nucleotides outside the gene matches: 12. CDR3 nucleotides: TGTGCCACCTATCCAGGGGGCGAAGCGGCCGAGCAGTACTTC. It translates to CATYPGGEAAEQYF. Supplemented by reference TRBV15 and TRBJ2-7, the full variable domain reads DAMVIQNPRYQVTQFGKPVTLSCSQTLNHNVMYWYQQKSSQAPKLLFHYYDKDFNNEADTPDNFQSRRPNTSFCFLDIRSPGLGDTAMYLCATYPGGEAAEQYFGPGTRLTVT.

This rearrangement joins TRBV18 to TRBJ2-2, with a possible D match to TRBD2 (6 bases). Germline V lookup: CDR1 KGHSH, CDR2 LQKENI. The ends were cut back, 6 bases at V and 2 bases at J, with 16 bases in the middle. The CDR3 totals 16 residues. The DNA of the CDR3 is TGTGCCAGCTCCGACCGGGCAGGGACTAACACCGGGGAGCTGTTTTTT. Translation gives CASSDRAGTNTGELFF.

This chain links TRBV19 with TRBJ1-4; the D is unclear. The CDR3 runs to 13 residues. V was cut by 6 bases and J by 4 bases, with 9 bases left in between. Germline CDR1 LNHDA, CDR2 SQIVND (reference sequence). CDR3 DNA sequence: TGTGCCAGTAGGCGGGCTGTTAATGAAAAACTGTTTTTT. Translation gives CASRRAVNEKLFF.

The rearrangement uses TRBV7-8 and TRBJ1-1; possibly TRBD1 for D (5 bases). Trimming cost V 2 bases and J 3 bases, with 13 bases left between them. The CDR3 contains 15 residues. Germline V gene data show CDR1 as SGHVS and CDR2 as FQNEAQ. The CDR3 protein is CASSLYQGWDTEAFF. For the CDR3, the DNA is TGTGCCAGCAGCTTATATCAGGGCTGGGACACTGAAGCTTTCTTT.

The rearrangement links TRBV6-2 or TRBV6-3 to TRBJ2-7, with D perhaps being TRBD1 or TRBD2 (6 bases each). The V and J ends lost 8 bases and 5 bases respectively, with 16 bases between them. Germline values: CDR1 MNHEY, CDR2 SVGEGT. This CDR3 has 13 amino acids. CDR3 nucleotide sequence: TGTGCCAGCTCTGAGGGGGAGGTCGACGAGCAGTACTTC. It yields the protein CASSEGEVDEQYF.

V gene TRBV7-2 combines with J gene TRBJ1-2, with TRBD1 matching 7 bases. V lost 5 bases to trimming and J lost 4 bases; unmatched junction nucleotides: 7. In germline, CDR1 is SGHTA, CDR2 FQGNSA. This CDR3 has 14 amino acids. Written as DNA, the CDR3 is TGTGCCAGCAGCCCTAGGCGGACAGGCTATGGCTACACCTTC. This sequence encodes CASSPRRTGYGYTF.

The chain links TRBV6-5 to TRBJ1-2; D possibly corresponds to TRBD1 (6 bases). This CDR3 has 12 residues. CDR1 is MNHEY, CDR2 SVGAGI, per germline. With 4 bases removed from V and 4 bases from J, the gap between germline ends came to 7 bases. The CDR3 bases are TGTGCCAGCAGTTCACAGGGCTATGGCTACACCTTC. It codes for CASSSQGYGYTF.

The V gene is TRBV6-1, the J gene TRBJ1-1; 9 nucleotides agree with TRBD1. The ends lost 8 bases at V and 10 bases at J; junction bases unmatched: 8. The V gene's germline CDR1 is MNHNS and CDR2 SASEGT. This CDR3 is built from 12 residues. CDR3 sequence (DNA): TGTGCCAGCCAACTACAGGGGGCTCCAGCTTTCTTT. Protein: CASQLQGAPAFF.

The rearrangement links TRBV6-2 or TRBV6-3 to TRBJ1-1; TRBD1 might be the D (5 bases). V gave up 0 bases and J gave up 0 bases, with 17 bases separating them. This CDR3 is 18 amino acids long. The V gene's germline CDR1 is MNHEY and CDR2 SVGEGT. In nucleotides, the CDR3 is TGTGCCAGCAGTTACTCGGATCGTGGGGCTAGCATGAACACTGAAGCTTTCTTT. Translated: CASSYSDRGASMNTEAFF.

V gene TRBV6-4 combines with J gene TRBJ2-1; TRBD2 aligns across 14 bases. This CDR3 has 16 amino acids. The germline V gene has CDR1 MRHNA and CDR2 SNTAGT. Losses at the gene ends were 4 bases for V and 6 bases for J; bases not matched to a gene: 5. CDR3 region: CASSVGGLAGVNEQFF. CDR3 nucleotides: TGTGCCAGCAGTGTGGGGGGACTAGCGGGAGTCAATGAGCAGTTCTTC.

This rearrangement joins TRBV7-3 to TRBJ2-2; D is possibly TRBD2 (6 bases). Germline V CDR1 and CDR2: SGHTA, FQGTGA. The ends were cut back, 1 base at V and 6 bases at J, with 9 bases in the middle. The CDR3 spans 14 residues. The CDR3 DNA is TGTGCCAGCAGCTTAAGCAGGGAGGCCGGGGAGCTGTTTTTT. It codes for CASSLSREAGELFF.

DNA of the CDR3: TGTGCCAGCAAACAGGGGGGGGCGGGCAATCAGCCCCAGCATTTT. It specifies CASKQGGAGNQPQHF. The rearrangement links TRBV12-3 or TRBV12-4 to TRBJ1-5, with 8 bases lining up with TRBD1. V was pared by 7 bases and J by 2 bases, with 7 bases of the junction left unmatched. CDR3 size: 15 residues.

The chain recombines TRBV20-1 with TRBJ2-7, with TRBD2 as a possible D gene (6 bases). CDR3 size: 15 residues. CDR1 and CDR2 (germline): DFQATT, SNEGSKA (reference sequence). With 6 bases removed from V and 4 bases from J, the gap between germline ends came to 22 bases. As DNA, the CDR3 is TGCAGTGCCAGCCCCGTGTCCCGCGGGGTATACGAGCAGTACTTC. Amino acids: CSASPVSRGVYEQYF.

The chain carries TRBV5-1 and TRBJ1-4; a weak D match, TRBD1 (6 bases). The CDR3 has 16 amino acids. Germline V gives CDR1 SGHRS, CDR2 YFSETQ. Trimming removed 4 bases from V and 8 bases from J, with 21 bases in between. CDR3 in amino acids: CASSMAGGGALEKLFF. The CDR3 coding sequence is TGCGCCAGCAGCATGGCAGGTGGGGGGGCCCTCGAAAAACTGTTTTTT. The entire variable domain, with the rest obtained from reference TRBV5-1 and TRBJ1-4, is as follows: KAGVTQTPRYLIKTRGQQVTLSCSPISGHRSVSWYQQTPGQGLQFLFEYFSETQRNKGNFPGRFSGRQFSNSRSEMNVSTLELGDSALYLCASSMAGGGALEKLFFGSGTQLSVL.

The CDR3 reads CASSQSPQGTIAMNTEAFF. CDR3 in DNA: TGCGCCAGCAGCCAGAGCCCTCAGGGGACGATAGCTATGAACACTGAAGCTTTCTTT. The rearrangement uses TRBV4-1 and TRBJ1-1; possible D gene TRBD1, 6 bases. CDR1 is MGHRA, CDR2 YSYEKL, per germline. CDR3 length: 19 residues. Trimming pared 3 bases from V and 0 bases from J, leaving 23 bases between.

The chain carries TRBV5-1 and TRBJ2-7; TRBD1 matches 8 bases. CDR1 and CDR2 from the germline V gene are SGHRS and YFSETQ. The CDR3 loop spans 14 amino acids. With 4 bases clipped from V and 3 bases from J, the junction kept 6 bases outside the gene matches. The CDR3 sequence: CASSVGQDLYEQYF. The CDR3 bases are TGCGCCAGCAGCGTGGGACAGGATCTCTACGAGCAGTACTTC.

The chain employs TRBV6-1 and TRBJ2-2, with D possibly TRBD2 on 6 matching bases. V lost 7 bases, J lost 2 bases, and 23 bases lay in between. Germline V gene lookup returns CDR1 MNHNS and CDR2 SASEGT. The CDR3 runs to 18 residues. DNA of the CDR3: TGTGCCAGCAAATCCCGCACCGGGACTCTTCTAAACACCGGGGAGCTGTTTTTT. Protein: CASKSRTGTLLNTGELFF.

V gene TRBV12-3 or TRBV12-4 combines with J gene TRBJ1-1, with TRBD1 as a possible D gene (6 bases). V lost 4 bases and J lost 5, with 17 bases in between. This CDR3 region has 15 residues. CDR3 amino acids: CASSSLGGLGTEAFF. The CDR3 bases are TGTGCCAGCAGTTCCTTGGGGGGCTTAGGTACTGAAGCTTTCTTT.

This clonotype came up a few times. The CDR3 DNA is TGCAGTGCTAGGTCTCGGCAGGGCAATCAGCCCCAGCATTTT. Its protein product is CSARSRQGNQPQHF. The J gene is TRBJ1-5, the V gene TRBV20-1; D remains unclear. Germline-derived CDR1 and CDR2 are DFQATT and SNEGSKA (reference sequence). V lost 3 bases and J lost 2, with 11 bases in between. The CDR3 contains 14 residues.

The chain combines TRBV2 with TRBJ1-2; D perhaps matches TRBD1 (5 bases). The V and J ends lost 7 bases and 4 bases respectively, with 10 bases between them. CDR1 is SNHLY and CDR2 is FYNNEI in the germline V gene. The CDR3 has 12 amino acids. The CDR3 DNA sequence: TGTGCCAGCACCTGGGACGTCTATGGCTACACCTTC. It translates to CASTWDVYGYTF. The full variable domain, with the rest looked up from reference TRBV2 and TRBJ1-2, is EPEVTQTPSHQVTQMGQEVILRCVPISNHLYFYWYRQILGQKVEFLVSFYNNEISEKSEIFDDQFSVERPDGSNFTLKIRSTKLEDSAMYFCASTWDVYGYTFGSGTRLTVV.

CDR3 in DNA: TGCAGTGCTAGGGTTGGAGGGGGCGGCACTGAAGCTTTCTTT. This codes for CSARVGGGGTEAFF. The V gene is TRBV20-1, the J gene TRBJ1-1; 7 bases align to TRBD1. The CDR3 has 14 residues. In germline, CDR1 is DFQATT, CDR2 SNEGSKA (reference sequence). Losses at the gene ends were 3 bases for V and 4 bases for J; bases not matched to a gene: 8.

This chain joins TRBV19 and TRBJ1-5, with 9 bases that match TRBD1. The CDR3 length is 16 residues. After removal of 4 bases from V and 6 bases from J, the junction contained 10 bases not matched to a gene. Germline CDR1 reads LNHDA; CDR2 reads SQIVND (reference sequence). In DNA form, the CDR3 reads TGTGCCAGTAGTAACATATTCGACAGGGGGGGTCAGCCCCAGCATTTT. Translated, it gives CASSNIFDRGGQPQHF.

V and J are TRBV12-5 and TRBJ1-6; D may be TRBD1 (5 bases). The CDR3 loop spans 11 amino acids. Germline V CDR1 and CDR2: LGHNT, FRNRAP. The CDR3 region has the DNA TGTGCCGGGTCGGGGGAATCACCCCTCCACTTT. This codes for CAGSGESPLHF. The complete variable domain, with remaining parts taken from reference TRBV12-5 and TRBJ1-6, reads DARVTQTPRHKVTEMGQEVTMRCQPILGHNTVFWYRQTMMQGLELLAYFRNRAPLDDSGMPKDRFSAEMPDATLATLKIQPSEPRDSAVYFCAGSGESPLHFGNGTRLTVT.

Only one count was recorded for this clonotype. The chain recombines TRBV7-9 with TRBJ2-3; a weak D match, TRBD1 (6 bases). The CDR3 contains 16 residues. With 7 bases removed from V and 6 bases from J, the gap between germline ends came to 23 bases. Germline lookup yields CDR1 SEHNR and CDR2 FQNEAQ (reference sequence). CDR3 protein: CASIPPAQGLGDTQYF. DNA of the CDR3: TGTGCCAGCATTCCACCGGCTCAGGGGCTGGGGGATACGCAGTATTTT.